This TCR beta chain was obtained from a study of T cell changes during pregnancy in multiple sclerosis. V was cut by 4 bases and J by 8 bases, with 9 bases left in between. CDR1 and CDR2 (germline): SGDLS, YYNGEE. The CDR3 loop spans 12 amino acids. Measured with immunoSEQ multiplex PCR; TCRdb has only the in-frame clones, and not every one. The sample has 45,000 to 70,000 clones; about 92% are singletons. This chain joins TRBV9 and TRBJ2-2, with D unresolved. The sample here was CD4+ T cells from peripheral blood mononuclear cells, taken after pregnancy. The sequence was collected from a female donor with multiple sclerosis, enrolled in a pregnancy study. CDR3 nucleotide sequence: TGTGCCAGCAGCACGATCAGGGGGGAGCTGTTTTTT. Translating gives CASSTIRGELFF.